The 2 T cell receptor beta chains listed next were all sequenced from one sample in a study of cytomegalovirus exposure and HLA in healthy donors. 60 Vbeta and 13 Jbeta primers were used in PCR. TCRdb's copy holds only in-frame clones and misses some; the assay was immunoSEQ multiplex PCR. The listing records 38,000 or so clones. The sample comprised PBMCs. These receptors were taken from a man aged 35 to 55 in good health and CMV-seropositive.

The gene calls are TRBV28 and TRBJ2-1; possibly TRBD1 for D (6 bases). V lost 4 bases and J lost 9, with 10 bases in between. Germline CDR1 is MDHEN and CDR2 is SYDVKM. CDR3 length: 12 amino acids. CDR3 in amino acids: CASSSQGFEQFF. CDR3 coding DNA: TGTGCCAGCAGTTCACAGGGTTTTGAGCAGTTCTTC.

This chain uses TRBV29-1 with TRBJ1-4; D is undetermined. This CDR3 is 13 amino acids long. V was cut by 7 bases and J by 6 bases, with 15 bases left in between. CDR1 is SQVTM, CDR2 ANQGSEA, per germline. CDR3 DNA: TGCAGCGCCATTAGCGGGAGAGATGAAAAACTGTTTTTT. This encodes CSAISGRDEKLFF.